This T cell receptor beta chain appears in the sequencing data of a study of shared clonotypes between healthy human individuals. The protocol was immunoSEQ multiplex PCR, while the TCRdb copy is restricted to in-frame clones and leaves out a portion. This table has some 2,100,000 clones, 90% to 97% appearing once. Worth noting for this clone: Its antigen is unknown.

V trimming: 3 bases; J trimming: 4 bases; junction bases outside the gene matches: 6. This CDR3 is 16 amino acids long. The germline V gene has CDR1 KGHSH and CDR2 LQKENI. Study observations and caveats: Among several donors, approximately 4.6% of naive CD4 clonotypes were found in common.

The sample consisted of naive CD4+ T cells sorted from blood. As to subset: CD45RA+ positively selected. This chain links TRBV18 with TRBJ2-7; 13 nucleotides align to TRBD2. The receptor comes from a man younger than 30 in good health. The CDR3 here is CASSPGWTSGGYEQYF. The CDR3 coding sequence is TGTGCCAGCTCACCCGGATGGACTAGCGGGGGTTACGAGCAGTACTTC.